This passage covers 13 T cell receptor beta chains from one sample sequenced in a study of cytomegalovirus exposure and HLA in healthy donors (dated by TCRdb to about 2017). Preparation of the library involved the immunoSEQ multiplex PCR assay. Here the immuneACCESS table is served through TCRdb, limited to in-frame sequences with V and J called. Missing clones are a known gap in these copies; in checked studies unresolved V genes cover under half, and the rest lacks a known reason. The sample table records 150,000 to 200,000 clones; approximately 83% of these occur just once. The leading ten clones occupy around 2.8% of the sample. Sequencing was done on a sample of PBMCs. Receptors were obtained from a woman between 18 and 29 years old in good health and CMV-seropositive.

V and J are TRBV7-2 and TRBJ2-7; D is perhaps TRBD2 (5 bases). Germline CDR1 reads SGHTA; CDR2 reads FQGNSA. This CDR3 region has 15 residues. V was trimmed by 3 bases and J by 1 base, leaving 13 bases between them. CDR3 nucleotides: TGTGCCAGCAGCTTGGGGTTCGGCGGGTCCTACGAGCAGTACTTC. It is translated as CASSLGFGGSYEQYF.

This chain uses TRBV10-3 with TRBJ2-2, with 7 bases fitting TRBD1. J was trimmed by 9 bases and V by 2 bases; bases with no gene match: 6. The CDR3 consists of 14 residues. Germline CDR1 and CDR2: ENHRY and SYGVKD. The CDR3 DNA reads TGTGCCATCAGTGAGCCGGGGACAGCAAGGGAGCTGTTTTTT. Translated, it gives CAISEPGTARELFF.

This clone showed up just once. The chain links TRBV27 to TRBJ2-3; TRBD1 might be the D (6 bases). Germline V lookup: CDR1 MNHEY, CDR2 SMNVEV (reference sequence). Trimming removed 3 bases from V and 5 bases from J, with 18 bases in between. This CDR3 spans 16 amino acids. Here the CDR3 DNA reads TGTGCCAGCAGTTTTGGGGACATCTGGCGTGAAGATACGCAGTATTTT. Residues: CASSFGDIWREDTQYF.

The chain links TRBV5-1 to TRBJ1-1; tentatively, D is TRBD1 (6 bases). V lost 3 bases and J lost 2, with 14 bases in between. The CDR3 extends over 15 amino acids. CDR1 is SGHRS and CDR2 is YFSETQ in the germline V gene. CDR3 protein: CASSSQTGINTEAFF. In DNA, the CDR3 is TGCGCCAGCAGCTCCCAGACAGGCATCAACACTGAAGCTTTCTTT. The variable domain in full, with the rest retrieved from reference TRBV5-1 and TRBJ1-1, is KAGVTQTPRYLIKTRGQQVTLSCSPISGHRSVSWYQQTPGQGLQFLFEYFSETQRNKGNFPGRFSGRQFSNSRSEMNVSTLELGDSALYLCASSSQTGINTEAFFGQGTRLTVV.

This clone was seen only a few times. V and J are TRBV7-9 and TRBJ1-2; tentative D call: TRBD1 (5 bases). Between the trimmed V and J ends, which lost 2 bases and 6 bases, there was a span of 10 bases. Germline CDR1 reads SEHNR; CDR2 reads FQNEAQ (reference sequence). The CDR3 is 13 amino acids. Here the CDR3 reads CASSLLEGNGYTF. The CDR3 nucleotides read TGTGCCAGCAGCTTATTGGAGGGGAATGGCTACACCTTC.

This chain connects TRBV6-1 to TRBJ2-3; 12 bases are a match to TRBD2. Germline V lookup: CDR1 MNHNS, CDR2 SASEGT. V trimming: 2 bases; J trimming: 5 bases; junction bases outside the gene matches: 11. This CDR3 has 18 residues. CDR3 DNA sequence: TGTGCCAGCAGTGAAATGGCTAGCGGGGGGGGAGGTGTAGATACGCAGTATTTT. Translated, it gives CASSEMASGGGGVDTQYF.

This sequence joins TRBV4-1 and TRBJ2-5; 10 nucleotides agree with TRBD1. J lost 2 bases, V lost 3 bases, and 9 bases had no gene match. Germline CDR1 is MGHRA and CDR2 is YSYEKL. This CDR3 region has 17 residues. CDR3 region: CASSHTRTGGDQETQYF. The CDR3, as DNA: TGCGCCAGCAGCCATACCAGGACAGGGGGGGATCAAGAGACCCAGTACTTC.

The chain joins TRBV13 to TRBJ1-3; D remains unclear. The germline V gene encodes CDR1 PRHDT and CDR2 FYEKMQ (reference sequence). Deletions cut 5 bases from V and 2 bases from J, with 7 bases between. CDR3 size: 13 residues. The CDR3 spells CASSDWAGNTIYF. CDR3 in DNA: TGTGCCAGCAGCGACTGGGCTGGAAACACCATATATTTT. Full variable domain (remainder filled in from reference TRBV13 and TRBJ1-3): AAGVIQSPRHLIKEKRETATLKCYPIPRHDTVYWYQQGPGQDPQFLISFYEKMQSDKGSIPDRFSAQQFSDYHSELNMSSLELGDSALYFCASSDWAGNTIYFGEGSWLTVV.

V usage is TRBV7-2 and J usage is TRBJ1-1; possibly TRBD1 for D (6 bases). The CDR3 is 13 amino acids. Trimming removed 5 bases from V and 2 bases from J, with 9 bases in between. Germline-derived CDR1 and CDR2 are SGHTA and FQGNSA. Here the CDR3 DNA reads TGTGCCAGCAGCACACAGGGAAACACTGAAGCTTTCTTT. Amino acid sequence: CASSTQGNTEAFF. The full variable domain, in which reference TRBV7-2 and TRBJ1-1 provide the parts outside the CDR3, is GAGVSQSPSNKVTEKGKDVELRCDPISGHTALYWYRQSLGQGLEFLIYFQGNSAPDKSGLPSDRFSAERTGGSVSTLTIQRTQQEDSAVYLCASSTQGNTEAFFGQGTRLTVV.

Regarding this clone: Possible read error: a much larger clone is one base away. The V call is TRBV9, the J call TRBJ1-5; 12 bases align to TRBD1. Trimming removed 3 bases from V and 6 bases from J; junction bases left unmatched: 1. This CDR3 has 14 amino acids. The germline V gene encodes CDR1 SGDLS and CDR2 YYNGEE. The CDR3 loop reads CASSAGQGAQPQHF. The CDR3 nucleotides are TGTGCCAGCAGCGCGGGACAGGGGGCTCAGCCCCAGCATTTT.

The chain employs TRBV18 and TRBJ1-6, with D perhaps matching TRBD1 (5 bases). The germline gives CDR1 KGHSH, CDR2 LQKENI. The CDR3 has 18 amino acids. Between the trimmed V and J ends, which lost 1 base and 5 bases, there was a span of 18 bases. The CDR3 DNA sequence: TGTGCCAGCTCACCACGACCCTCTGCGGGGGTAAATAATTCACCCCTCCACTTT. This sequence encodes CASSPRPSAGVNNSPLHF.

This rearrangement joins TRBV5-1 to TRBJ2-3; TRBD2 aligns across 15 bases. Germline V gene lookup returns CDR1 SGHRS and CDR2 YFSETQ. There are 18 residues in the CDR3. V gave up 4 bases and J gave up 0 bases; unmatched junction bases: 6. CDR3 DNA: TGCGCCAGCAGCACCTCCGGGACTAGCGGGGGGAGCACAGATACGCAGTATTTT. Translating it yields CASSTSGTSGGSTDTQYF.

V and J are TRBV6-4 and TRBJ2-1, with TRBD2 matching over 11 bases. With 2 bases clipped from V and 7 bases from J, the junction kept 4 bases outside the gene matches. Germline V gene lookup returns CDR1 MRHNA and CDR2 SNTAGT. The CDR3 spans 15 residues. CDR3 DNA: TGTGCCAGCAGTGACCTAGCGGGGGGTGTGAATGAGCAGTTCTTC. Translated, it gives CASSDLAGGVNEQFF.